What follows describes a single T cell receptor beta chain. TCRdb's table, derived via immunoSEQ multiplex PCR, lists solely in-frame clones and lacks some. The repertoire consists of 100,000 or so clones, with 93% occurring once and the leading ten covering more than 0.75%. This record comes from a study of T cell changes during pregnancy in multiple sclerosis. The ends lost 7 bases at V and 4 bases at J; junction bases unmatched: 6. The germline V gene has CDR1 PRHDT and CDR2 FYEKMQ (reference sequence). The CDR3 is 13 amino acids. The J gene is TRBJ1-1, the V gene TRBV13, with 7 bases matching TRBD1. The sequence derives from a female donor with multiple sclerosis, enrolled in a pregnancy study. The material sequenced was peripheral blood, taken after pregnancy. The CDR3 sequence is CASNKGAGTEAFF. The DNA for the CDR3 is TGTGCCAGCAATAAGGGGGCCGGCACTGAAGCTTTCTTT.